What follows is one T cell receptor (beta chain) and its context. As yet, its antigen is unknown. The data are from a study of T cell responses to AZD1222 COVID-19 vaccine. The study's findings and limits: Clonal diversity was possibly underestimated, and the donors were mostly white British, with more females. Spike-specific TCR breadth and depth grew following two AZD1222 doses. Dominant CD4 TCR responses targeted spike regions 160-218 and 743-854.

This CDR3 has 15 residues. V dropped 0 bases and J dropped 3 bases, with 9 bases sitting between them. Germline loops: CDR1 ENHRY, CDR2 SYGVKD. Only in-frame clones appear in the TCRdb table, and some are missing; sequencing was by immunoSEQ multiplex PCR. The data hold under 35,000 clones, with 70% to 90% observed a single time. The source material was peripheral blood, sampled on day 0 of AZD1222 vaccination. The J gene is TRBJ2-1, the V gene TRBV10-3; D is undetermined. The source is an adult in good health. The CDR3: CAISESSVNYNEQFF. CDR3 sequence (DNA): TGTGCCATCAGTGAGTCAAGCGTAAACTACAATGAGCAGTTCTTC.